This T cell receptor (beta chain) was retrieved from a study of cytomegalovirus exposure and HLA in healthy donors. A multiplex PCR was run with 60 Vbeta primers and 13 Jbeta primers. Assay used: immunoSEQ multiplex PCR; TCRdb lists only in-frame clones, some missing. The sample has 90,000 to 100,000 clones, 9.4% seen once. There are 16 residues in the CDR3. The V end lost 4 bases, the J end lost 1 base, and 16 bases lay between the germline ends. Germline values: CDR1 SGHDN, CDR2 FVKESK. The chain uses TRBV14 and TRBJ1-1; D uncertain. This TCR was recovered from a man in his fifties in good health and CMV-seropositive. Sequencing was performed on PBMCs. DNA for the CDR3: TGTGCCAGCAGCCGCCCGACCCCGGGAGGGAACACTGAAGCTTTCTTT. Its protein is CASSRPTPGGNTEAFF.